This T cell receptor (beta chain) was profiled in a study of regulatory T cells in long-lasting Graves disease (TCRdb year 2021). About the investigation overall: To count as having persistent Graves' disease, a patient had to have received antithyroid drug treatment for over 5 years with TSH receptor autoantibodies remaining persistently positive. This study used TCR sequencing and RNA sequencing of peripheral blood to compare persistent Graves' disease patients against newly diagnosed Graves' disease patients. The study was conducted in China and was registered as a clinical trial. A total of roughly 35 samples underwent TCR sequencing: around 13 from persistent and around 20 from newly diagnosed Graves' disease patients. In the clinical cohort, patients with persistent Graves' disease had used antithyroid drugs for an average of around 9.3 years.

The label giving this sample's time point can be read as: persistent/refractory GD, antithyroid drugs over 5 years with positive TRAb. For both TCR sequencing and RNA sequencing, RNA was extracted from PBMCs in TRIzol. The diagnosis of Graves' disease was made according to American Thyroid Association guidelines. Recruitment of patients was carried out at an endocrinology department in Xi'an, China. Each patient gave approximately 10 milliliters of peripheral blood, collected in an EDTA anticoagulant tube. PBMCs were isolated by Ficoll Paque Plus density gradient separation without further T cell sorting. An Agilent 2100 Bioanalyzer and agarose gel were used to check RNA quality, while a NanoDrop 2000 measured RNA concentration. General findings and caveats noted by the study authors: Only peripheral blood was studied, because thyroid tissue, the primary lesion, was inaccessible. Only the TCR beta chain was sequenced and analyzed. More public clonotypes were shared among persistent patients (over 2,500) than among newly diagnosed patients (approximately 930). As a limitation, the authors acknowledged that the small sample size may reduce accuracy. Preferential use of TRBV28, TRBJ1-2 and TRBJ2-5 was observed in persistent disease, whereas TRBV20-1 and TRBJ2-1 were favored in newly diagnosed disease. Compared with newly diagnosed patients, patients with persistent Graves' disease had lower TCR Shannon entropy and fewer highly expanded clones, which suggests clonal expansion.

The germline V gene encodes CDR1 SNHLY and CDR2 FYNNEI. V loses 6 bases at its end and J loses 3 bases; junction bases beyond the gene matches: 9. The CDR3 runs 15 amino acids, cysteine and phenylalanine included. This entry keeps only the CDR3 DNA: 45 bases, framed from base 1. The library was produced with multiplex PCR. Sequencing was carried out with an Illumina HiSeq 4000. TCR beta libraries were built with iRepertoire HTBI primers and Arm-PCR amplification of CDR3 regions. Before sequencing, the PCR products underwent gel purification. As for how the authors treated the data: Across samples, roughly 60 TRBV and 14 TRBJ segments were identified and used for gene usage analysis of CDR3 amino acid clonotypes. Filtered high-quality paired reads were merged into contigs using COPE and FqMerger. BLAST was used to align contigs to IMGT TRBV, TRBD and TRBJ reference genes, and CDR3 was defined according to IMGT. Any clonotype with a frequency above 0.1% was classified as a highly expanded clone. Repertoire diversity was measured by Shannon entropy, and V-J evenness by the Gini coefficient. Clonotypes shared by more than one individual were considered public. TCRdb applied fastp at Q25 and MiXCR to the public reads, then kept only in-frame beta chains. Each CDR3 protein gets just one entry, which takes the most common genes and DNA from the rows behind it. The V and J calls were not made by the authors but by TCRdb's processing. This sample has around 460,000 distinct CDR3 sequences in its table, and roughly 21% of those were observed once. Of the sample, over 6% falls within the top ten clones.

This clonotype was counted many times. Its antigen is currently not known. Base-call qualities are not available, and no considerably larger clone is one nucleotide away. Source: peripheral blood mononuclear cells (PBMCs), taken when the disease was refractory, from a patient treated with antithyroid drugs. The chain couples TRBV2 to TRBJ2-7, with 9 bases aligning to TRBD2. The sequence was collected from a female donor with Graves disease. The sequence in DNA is TGTGCCAGCAGAGCCGGGACTAGCCTACTCTACGAGCAGTACTTC. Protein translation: CASRAGTSLLYEQYF.